The 21 T cell receptor beta chains reported below all come from one sample, sequenced in a study of CDR3 diversity in severe acne. TCRdb re-called the PCR reads through MiXCR, storing one row per CDR3 protein. The table lists around 94,000 distinct CDR3 sequences, about half of them singletons. Material for sequencing was blood. These receptors came from a male donor with acne.

There are a few counts of this clonotype. CDR3 in amino acids: CASSPGQGAKNTEAFF. For the CDR3, the DNA is TGTGCCAGCTCCCCGGGACAGGGGGCCAAGAACACTGAAGCTTTCTTT. The chain recombines TRBV9 with TRBJ1-1; TRBD1 matches 12 bases. The CDR3 has 16 amino acids. V shed 7 bases, J shed 1 base, and the junction held 8 bases outside the gene matches. Germline values: CDR1 SGDLS, CDR2 YYNGEE.

Concerning this clonotype itself: A much more abundant neighbour one base away suggests this may be a read error. The genes are TRBV7-9 and TRBJ2-6; TRBD1 or TRBD2 may be the D gene (5 bases each). V was cut by 7 bases and J by 3 bases, with 22 bases left in between. CDR3 length: 18 amino acids. Germline V gene lookup returns CDR1 SEHNR and CDR2 FQNEAQ (reference sequence). The CDR3 loop reads CASIRTVGVGDGANVLTF. The CDR3 coding sequence is TGTGCCAGCATTCGGACGGTAGGGGTGGGGGATGGGGCCAACGTCCTGACTTTC.

This chain joins TRBV2 and TRBJ2-7; the match to TRBD1 covers 7 bases. The V gene's germline CDR1 is SNHLY and CDR2 FYNNEI. V lost 3 bases, J lost 6 bases, and 8 bases stayed unmatched. The CDR3 runs 14 residues. CDR3 sequence reads: CASSDWGTAPEQYF. The DNA for the CDR3 is TGTGCCAGCAGTGACTGGGGGACAGCTCCCGAGCAGTACTTC.

This clonotype was recorded only once. This sequence joins TRBV25-1 and TRBJ2-7; TRBD1 matches at 9 bases. Germline V lookup: CDR1 MGHDK, CDR2 SYGVNS. Losses at the gene ends were 4 bases for V and 2 bases for J; bases not matched to a gene: 6. The CDR3 sequence is 15 residues long. For the CDR3, the DNA is TGTGCCAGCAGTGCTCCCGGGACAGGGACCTACGAGCAGTACTTC. This codes for CASSAPGTGTYEQYF.

In its sample, this clonotype was seen a few times. The V gene is TRBV12-3 or TRBV12-4, the J gene TRBJ2-3; TRBD2 agrees at 16 bases. CDR3 length: 20 residues. Trimming took 5 bases from V and 4 from J; bases not matched to a gene: 15. The CDR3 DNA sequence: TGTGCCAGCAGTCAACCGGGACTAGCGGGAGGGAGGGGGAGGCCAGATACGCAGTATTTT. It encodes CASSQPGLAGGRGRPDTQYF.

Details on this clonotype: A single base separates this from a much larger clone, so it may be a read error. The chain is built from TRBV7-9 and TRBJ1-6, with D hard to call. V was trimmed by 7 bases and J by 3 bases, leaving 16 bases between them. The CDR3 sequence is 16 residues long. Germline assignment: CDR1 SEHNR and CDR2 FQNEAQ (reference sequence). The CDR3 region is CASTSTRGGYNSPLHF. DNA of the CDR3: TGTGCCAGCACCTCCACCCGAGGCGGCTATAATTCACCCCTCCACTTT.

The rearrangement joins TRBV11-2 to TRBJ1-2; TRBD1 matches at 11 bases. This CDR3 contains 17 residues. V shed 3 bases and J 4 bases; nucleotides not matched to a gene: 10. Germline assignment: CDR1 SGHAT and CDR2 FQNNGV. CDR3 amino acids: CASSLRTGGFEAYGYTF. The CDR3 region has the DNA TGTGCCAGCAGCTTGAGGACAGGGGGCTTTGAAGCCTATGGCTACACCTTC.

The rearrangement links TRBV7-8 to TRBJ2-7, with D unclear. The CDR3 totals 13 residues. Germline CDR1 and CDR2: SGHVS and FQNEAQ. With 4 bases removed from V and 3 bases from J, the gap between germline ends came to 10 bases. This CDR3 reads CASSSSPYYEQYF. The DNA of the CDR3 is TGTGCCAGCAGCTCATCTCCCTACTACGAGCAGTACTTC.

The chain couples TRBV29-1 to TRBJ1-4; possible D gene TRBD1, 5 bases. Germline assignment: CDR1 SQVTM and CDR2 ANQGSEA. The CDR3 runs to 15 residues. The V end was cut by 3 bases, the J end by 0 bases, with 11 bases between. The CDR3 DNA follows: TGCAGCGTTGAGGACTGGGACGCAACTAATGAAAAACTGTTTTTT. Protein product: CSVEDWDATNEKLFF. Full variable domain (remainder filled in from reference TRBV29-1 and TRBJ1-4): SAVISQKPSRDICQRGTSLTIQCQVDSQVTMMFWYRQQPGQSLTLIATANQGSEATYESGFVIDKFPISRPNLTFSTLTVSNMSPEDSSIYLCSVEDWDATNEKLFFGSGTQLSVL.

The sample holds many counts of this clonotype. The chain employs TRBV11-2 and TRBJ2-7; D is ambiguous. In germline, CDR1 is SGHAT, CDR2 FQNNGV. The CDR3 covers 13 residues. V was cut by 3 bases and J by 6 bases, with 12 bases left in between. CDR3 nucleotide sequence: TGTGCCAGCAGCTTCTGCCGGCGTTGCGAGCAGTACTTC. Its translation is CASSFCRRCEQYF.

The rearrangement links TRBV20-1 to TRBJ2-1; TRBD2 matches at 7 bases. J gave up 3 bases and V 0 bases, and 5 bases lay outside the gene matches. The CDR3 contains 15 residues. Looked up from germline, CDR1 is DFQATT and CDR2 is SNEGSKA (reference sequence). In nucleotides, the CDR3 is TGCAGTGCTAGAGATATGAGCGGGGACTACAATGAGCAGTTCTTC. Its translation: CSARDMSGDYNEQFF.

This clonotype was detected a few times. A much larger clone lies one base from this, so it may be a read error. The gene calls are TRBV20-1 and TRBJ2-3, with 10 bases aligning to TRBD2. This CDR3 comprises 16 residues. Germline-derived CDR1 and CDR2 are DFQATT and SNEGSKA (reference sequence). In nucleotides, the CDR3 is TGCAGTGCTAGAGATCTGCTAGCGGGGGAATCAGATACGCGGTATTTT. Its protein is CSARDLLAGESDTRYF.

V usage is TRBV7-9 and J usage is TRBJ2-5; tentatively, D is TRBD1 (5 bases). This CDR3 is built from 14 residues. Germline loops: CDR1 SEHNR, CDR2 FQNEAQ (reference sequence). Trimming took 4 bases from V and 1 from J, leaving 10 bases between them. CDR3 residues: CASSSPGSQETQYF. The CDR3 nucleotides are TGTGCCAGCAGCTCCCCAGGGTCCCAAGAGACCCAGTACTTC.

This clonotype was recorded once. V is TRBV29-1 and J is TRBJ1-1; 7 bases fit TRBD1. Germline loops: CDR1 SQVTM, CDR2 ANQGSEA. J lost 3 bases, V lost 7 bases, and 8 bases had no gene match. The CDR3 has 13 residues. The CDR3 here is CSAARQGYTEAFF. The DNA of the CDR3 is TGCAGCGCCGCCAGACAGGGATACACTGAAGCTTTCTTT.

A note on this clonotype: The junction and the germline gene differ at one end; a read error may be behind it. The chain is built from TRBV25-1 and TRBJ1-2, with TRBD1 matching 10 bases. The CDR3 is made up of 17 amino acids. Looked up from germline, CDR1 is MGHDK and CDR2 is SYGVNS. Here the CDR3 DNA reads TGTGCCAGCAGCCCAGGGACAGGGGATACCCCTAACTATGGCTGCACCTTC. It specifies CASSPGTGDTPNYGCTF.

This clonotype was recorded many times. The rearrangement links TRBV7-9 to TRBJ1-4; 9 bases align to TRBD1. The J segment lost 8 bases and the V segment lost 3 bases, leaving 7 bases of the junction unmatched. Germline V CDR1 and CDR2: SEHNR, FQNEAQ (reference sequence). The CDR3 loop spans 15 amino acids. CDR3 region: CASSFKTGGSEKLFF. The CDR3 region has the DNA TGTGCCAGCAGCTTTAAGACAGGGGGGTCCGAAAAACTGTTTTTT.

This clonotype was found many times. The V call is TRBV10-1, the J call TRBJ1-1; 8 nucleotides match TRBD1. The CDR3 covers 14 residues. The germline V gene encodes CDR1 WNHNN and CDR2 SYGVQD (reference sequence). The V segment lost 6 bases and the J segment 5 bases; nucleotides outside the gene matches: 8. The CDR3 loop reads CASSQDRVGTEAFF. The CDR3, as DNA: TGCGCCAGCAGCCAGGACAGGGTGGGAACTGAAGCTTTCTTT.

This clonotype was seen more than once but under ten times. This rearrangement joins TRBV20-1 to TRBJ1-1, with a weak D call TRBD1 (6 bases). The CDR3 runs 12 residues. Germline lookup yields CDR1 DFQATT and CDR2 SNEGSKA (reference sequence). V lost 6 bases and J 3 bases, leaving 11 bases between the germline ends. The CDR3, as DNA: TGCAGTGCAAGGGGGACGGACACTGAAGCTTTCTTT. Translating gives CSARGTDTEAFF.

There are many counts of this clonotype. The V gene is TRBV5-6, the J gene TRBJ2-1; D is unclear. The CDR3 covers 13 residues. Germline CDR1 reads SGHDT; CDR2 reads YYEEEE. The V and J ends lost 0 bases and 6 bases respectively, with 7 bases between them. The CDR3 DNA is TGTGCCAGCAGCTTGGCCCTGCTCAATGAGCAGTTCTTC. Protein: CASSLALLNEQFF.

This clonotype was found many times. The J gene is TRBJ2-1, the V gene TRBV20-1; 7 bases are a match to TRBD2. Losses at the gene ends were 6 bases for V and 1 base for J; bases not matched to a gene: 9. The CDR3 is made up of 15 amino acids. Per germline, CDR1 DFQATT and CDR2 SNEGSKA (reference sequence). As DNA, the CDR3 is TGCAGTGCCCATGGGAGGGAGGAATCCTACAATGAGCAGTTCTTC. It specifies CSAHGREESYNEQFF.

There are many counts of this clonotype. The chain joins TRBV5-1 to TRBJ2-3; D might be TRBD2 (5 bases). Trimming removed 1 base from V and 5 bases from J, with 8 bases in between. The germline CDR1 and CDR2 sequences are SGHRS and YFSETQ. The CDR3 sequence is 13 residues long. Here the CDR3 reads CASSLSAGDTQYF. CDR3 bases: TGCGCCAGCAGCTTGAGTGCGGGAGATACGCAGTATTTT.